Shown below are 4 T cell receptor beta chains from a single sample sequenced in a study of CD8 T cells in ankylosing spondylitis. Via MiXCR, TCRdb re-called the 5' RACE reads, giving one row per CDR3 protein. The sample gives a few hundred thousand distinct CDR3 sequences, more than 15% of which show up once; over 25% is in the top ten. Sequenced: blood, either unsorted or a sorted T cell fraction (not recorded which). Receptors were obtained from a male donor with ankylosing spondylitis or in good health (not recorded which).

This clonotype was observed a handful of times. V is TRBV5-5 and J is TRBJ2-5; a weak D match, TRBD2 (5 bases). Trimming pared 2 bases from V and 5 bases from J, leaving 16 bases between. CDR1 and CDR2 (germline): SGHKS, YYEKEE (reference sequence). CDR3 length: 15 residues. In nucleotides, the CDR3 is TGTGCCAGCAGCTTCCAATCCTCGGGCGGGGAGACCCAGTACTTC. It codes for CASSFQSSGGETQYF.

This chain connects TRBV9 to TRBJ2-2, with a tentative D call TRBD2 (5 bases). V lost 0 bases and J 0 bases, leaving 12 bases between the germline ends. Per the germline V gene, CDR1 is SGDLS and CDR2 is YYNGEE. The CDR3 length is 17 residues. CDR3 nucleotide sequence: TGTGCCAGCAGCGTAGAGGCGGCGGGCCCGAACACCGGGGAGCTGTTTTTT. It is translated as CASSVEAAGPNTGELFF.

The rearrangement links TRBV12-3 or TRBV12-4 to TRBJ2-3; D perhaps matches TRBD1 (6 bases). V dropped 6 bases and J dropped 2 bases, with 15 bases sitting between them. The CDR3 is 15 residues long. In DNA form, the CDR3 reads TGTGCCAGCAGCCAGACAGGTCCAGTCACAGATACGCAGTATTTT. Protein: CASSQTGPVTDTQYF.

This clonotype was counted between two and nine times. V gene TRBV4-1 combines with J gene TRBJ1-5; no clear D. Germline V lookup: CDR1 MGHRA, CDR2 YSYEKL. There are 16 residues in the CDR3. V was cut by 3 bases and J by 3 bases, with 15 bases left in between. The CDR3 DNA reads as TGCGCCAGCAGCCATCTGTTAACAGAAGACAATCAGCCCCAGCATTTT. This codes for CASSHLLTEDNQPQHF.